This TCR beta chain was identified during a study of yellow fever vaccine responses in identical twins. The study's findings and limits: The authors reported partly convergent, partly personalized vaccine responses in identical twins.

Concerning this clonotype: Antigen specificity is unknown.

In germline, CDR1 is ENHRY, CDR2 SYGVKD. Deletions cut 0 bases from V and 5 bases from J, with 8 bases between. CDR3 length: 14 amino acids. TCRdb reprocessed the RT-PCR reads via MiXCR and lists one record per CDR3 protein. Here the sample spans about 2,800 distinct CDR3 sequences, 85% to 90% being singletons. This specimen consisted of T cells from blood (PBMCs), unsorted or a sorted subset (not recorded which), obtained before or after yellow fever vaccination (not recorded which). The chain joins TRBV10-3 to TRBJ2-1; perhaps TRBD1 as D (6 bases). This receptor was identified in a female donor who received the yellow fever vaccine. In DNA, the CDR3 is TGTGCCATCAGTGAGTCGGACAGAAACAATGAGCAGTTCTTC. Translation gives CAISESDRNNEQFF.